Each of the 21 T cell receptor beta chains below was sequenced from the same sample in a study of type 1 regulatory T cells. Their target antigens are unknown. TCRdb re-called the reads with MiXCR, one entry per CDR3 protein. The data show roughly 71,000 distinct CDR3 sequences, around 57% seen once. The sample was cultured T cells, either the whole culture or a sorted T cell fraction (not recorded which). Described subset: Tr1-enriched cell product generated in vitro against host alloantigens. The receptors here all came from a human donor in good health.

J is TRBJ2-1 and V is TRBV5-6; 13 bases map to TRBD2. The germline CDR1 and CDR2 sequences are SGHDT and YYEEEE. The V and J ends lost 4 bases and 9 bases, in that order; junction bases with no gene match: 7. The CDR3 is made up of 15 amino acids. The CDR3 is CASSRTSGSLGEQFF. CDR3 coding DNA: TGTGCCAGCAGCAGGACTAGCGGGAGTCTCGGTGAGCAGTTCTTC.

This chain joins TRBV9 and TRBJ2-3, with a tentative D call TRBD2 (6 bases). The CDR3 totals 16 residues. V lost 3 bases to trimming and J lost 0 bases, with 14 bases between them. Germline CDR1 SGDLS, CDR2 YYNGEE. The CDR3 nucleotides read TGTGCCAGCAGCGGGTGGGGACTGGGGAGCACAGATACGCAGTATTTT. It codes for CASSGWGLGSTDTQYF.

Details on this clonotype: The DNA is left out, because the CDR3 cannot be placed on it with certainty; the CDR3 is given as TCRdb lists it. The chain employs TRBV29-1 and TRBJ1-2; TRBD1, the table's D call, was not compared with the DNA. The germline CDR1 and CDR2 sequences are SQVTM and ANQGSEA. The CDR3 has 13 residues if both end residues are counted. This chain's CDR3 is CSVVAGGAGGYTF.

The rearrangement joins TRBV20-1 to TRBJ2-5; unclear D gene. The V and J ends lost 2 bases and 1 base respectively, with 11 bases between them. Per germline, CDR1 DFQATT and CDR2 SNEGSKA (reference sequence). CDR3 size: 14 residues. The CDR3 region has the DNA TGCAGTGCTAGAATTAGCCTATCCCAAGAGACCCAGTACTTC. This encodes CSARISLSQETQYF.

This CDR3 is CSARRSQGRGETQYF. In DNA form, the CDR3 reads TGCAGTGCTAGAAGGAGCCAGGGAAGGGGAGAGACCCAGTACTTC. This rearrangement joins TRBV20-1 to TRBJ2-5; D is perhaps TRBD1 (5 bases). Germline CDR1 is DFQATT and CDR2 is SNEGSKA (reference sequence). V was cut by 2 bases and J by 4 bases, with 17 bases left in between. This CDR3 region has 15 residues.

The chain uses TRBV9 and TRBJ2-3, with D possibly TRBD1 on 6 matching bases. Deletions cut 4 bases from V and 5 bases from J, with 23 bases between. This CDR3 has 17 amino acids. Germline CDR1 and CDR2: SGDLS and YYNGEE. In DNA, the CDR3 is TGTGCCAGCAGCCGGACTTCGAGCAGGGGAGTAGGAGATACGCAGTATTTT. Translating it yields CASSRTSSRGVGDTQYF.

The chain couples TRBV10-3 to TRBJ2-3; 7 nucleotides align to TRBD1. Looked up from germline, CDR1 is ENHRY and CDR2 is SYGVKD. The ends lost 6 bases at V and 6 bases at J; junction bases unmatched: 9. The CDR3 spans 14 residues. CDR3: CAIREETGYDTQYF. The CDR3 DNA reads TGTGCCATCAGGGAGGAGACAGGGTACGATACGCAGTATTTT.

The chain is built from TRBV19 and TRBJ1-1, with 7 positions matching TRBD1. The CDR3 length is 13 residues. V dropped 3 bases and J dropped 4; count of bases not matched to a gene: 2. Looked up from germline, CDR1 is LNHDA and CDR2 is SQIVND (reference sequence). The CDR3 DNA reads TGTGCCAGTAGTATGGCAGGGGGCACTGAAGCTTTCTTT. This codes for CASSMAGGTEAFF. Drawing the rest from reference TRBV19 and TRBJ1-1, the complete variable domain is DGGITQSPKYLFRKEGQNVTLSCEQNLNHDAMYWYRQDPGQGLRLIYYSQIVNDFQKGDIAEGYSVSREKKESFPLTVTSAQKNPTAFYLCASSMAGGTEAFFGQGTRLTVV.

This clonotype occurred a few times. This chain links TRBV6-5 with TRBJ2-1; 9 positions match TRBD2. Per germline, CDR1 MNHEY and CDR2 SVGAGI. The V gene end was trimmed by 4 bases and the J gene end by 0 bases; junction bases not matched to a gene: 4. The CDR3 runs 16 residues. CDR3 nucleotides: TGTGCCAGCAGTTTAAATAGCGGGAGCTCCTACAATGAGCAGTTCTTC. This codes for CASSLNSGSSYNEQFF.

J is TRBJ1-2 and V is TRBV25-1; no clear D. CDR3 length: 12 residues. The germline CDR1 and CDR2 sequences are MGHDK and SYGVNS. Trimming left V 1 base short and J 7 bases short, with 7 bases between. In DNA, the CDR3 is TGTGCCAGCAGTGAATCGGGAAGTGGCTACACCTTC. Translating gives CASSESGSGYTF.

This sequence joins TRBV6-1 and TRBJ1-2; tentatively, D is TRBD1 (5 bases). The length of the CDR3 is 11 residues. Germline V CDR1 and CDR2: MNHNS, SASEGT. Trimming stripped 6 bases from V and 8 bases from J, with 10 bases between. The CDR3 spells CASSDSYGYTF. CDR3 bases: TGTGCCAGCAGCGACAGTTACGGCTACACCTTC.

This clonotype appeared a few times. The chain employs TRBV4-1 and TRBJ2-7, with D perhaps matching TRBD1 (5 bases). V lost 1 base to trimming and J lost 8 bases, with 15 bases between them. Germline CDR1 and CDR2: MGHRA and YSYEKL. The CDR3 runs to 14 residues. The CDR3 coding sequence is TGCGCCAGCAGCCAAGTCGTGACAGCTACGAAGCAGTACTTC. Translating it yields CASSQVVTATKQYF.

V gene TRBV12-3 or TRBV12-4 combines with J gene TRBJ2-3; no definite D call. The CDR3 extends over 14 amino acids. Trimming pared 7 bases from V and 4 bases from J, leaving 15 bases between. CDR3 region: CASTPQERPDTQYF. The CDR3 DNA reads as TGTGCCAGCACCCCTCAGGAACGCCCAGATACGCAGTATTTT.

The V and J genes are TRBV20-1 and TRBJ2-1; 13 bases agree with TRBD2. The CDR3 covers 15 residues. Germline lookup yields CDR1 DFQATT and CDR2 SNEGSKA (reference sequence). After removal of 3 bases from V and 5 bases from J, the junction contained 4 bases not matched to a gene. The CDR3 region is CSASGGTSGNNEQFF. CDR3 coding DNA: TGCAGTGCTAGCGGAGGGACTAGCGGGAACAATGAGCAGTTCTTC.

This chain links TRBV20-1 with TRBJ2-4; D may match TRBD1 or TRBD2 (6 bases each). Germline values: CDR1 DFQATT, CDR2 SNEGSKA (reference sequence). The CDR3 loop spans 16 amino acids. Trimming took 1 base from V and 3 from J, leaving 16 bases between them. This CDR3 is CSARVKGGEGKNIQYF. In DNA, the CDR3 is TGCAGTGCTAGAGTTAAGGGGGGCGAAGGCAAAAACATTCAGTACTTC.

The V call is TRBV6-5, the J call TRBJ2-7; D is ambiguous. Germline CDR1 is MNHEY and CDR2 is SVGAGI. This CDR3 is 12 amino acids long. V gave up 5 bases and J gave up 1 base, with 6 bases separating them. The CDR3 loop reads CASSQGSYEQYF. CDR3 DNA sequence: TGTGCCAGCAGTCAAGGATCCTACGAGCAGTACTTC.

This rearrangement joins TRBV7-8 to TRBJ2-1; D might be TRBD1 or TRBD2, each matching 5 bases. Trimming cost V 3 bases and J 1 base, with 13 bases left between them. This CDR3 comprises 16 residues. CDR1 SGHVS and CDR2 FQNEAQ come from the germline V gene. This CDR3 is CASSFFEGISYNEQFF. The CDR3 nucleotides are TGTGCCAGCAGCTTTTTCGAGGGGATTTCCTACAATGAGCAGTTCTTC.

This clonotype showed up just once. The CDR3 here is CSASRTGSGANVLTF. In DNA form, the CDR3 reads TGCAGTGCTAGCAGGACAGGGTCTGGGGCCAACGTCCTGACTTTC. V usage is TRBV20-1 and J usage is TRBJ2-6, with 8 bases identical to TRBD1. The V segment lost 3 bases and the J segment 1 base; nucleotides outside the gene matches: 2. The CDR3 totals 15 residues. The germline V gene has CDR1 DFQATT and CDR2 SNEGSKA (reference sequence).

This clonotype was seen a few times. The chain couples TRBV5-1 to TRBJ1-2; D might be TRBD1 (6 bases). The germline V gene has CDR1 SGHRS and CDR2 YFSETQ. The V end was cut by 1 base, the J end by 6 bases, with 13 bases between. The CDR3 runs 14 residues. The CDR3 loop reads CASSLYRTEDGYTF. In nucleotides, the CDR3 is TGCGCCAGCAGCTTGTACAGGACAGAGGATGGCTACACCTTC.

V and J are TRBV5-1 and TRBJ2-7; 14 nucleotides agree with TRBD2. V trimming: 7 bases; J trimming: 7 bases; junction bases outside the gene matches: 7. The length of the CDR3 is 14 residues. Germline assignment: CDR1 SGHRS and CDR2 YFSETQ. As DNA, the CDR3 is TGCGCCAGCGGCGCGGGACTAGCGGGAGATGAGCAGTACTTC. Translated: CASGAGLAGDEQYF.

The V gene is TRBV5-1, the J gene TRBJ2-4; D is uncertain. The CDR3 has 14 amino acids. Germline loops: CDR1 SGHRS, CDR2 YFSETQ. V was cut by 0 bases and J by 8 bases, with 12 bases left in between. The CDR3 DNA follows: TGCGCCAGCAGCTTGGTGCCCGGTGGGGACATTCAGTACTTC. Its protein product is CASSLVPGGDIQYF.